This T cell receptor (beta chain) was identified during a study of early T cells in non-severe SARS-CoV-2 infection. Study as a whole: Sequencing used unsorted whole-blood bulk RNA, so chains lack pairing.

cDNA molecules, individually, were tagged with unique molecular identifiers. Each CDR3 protein is one row after TCRdb ran MiXCR on the 5' RACE reads. The sample lists more than 55,000 distinct CDR3 sequences; 10% to 15% were seen once. Germline V CDR1 and CDR2: DFQATT, SNEGSKA (reference sequence). V was trimmed by 6 bases and J by 4 bases, leaving 10 bases between them. This CDR3 region has 13 residues. V gene TRBV20-1 combines with J gene TRBJ1-6, with D possibly TRBD1 on 5 matching bases. The sequence derives from an adult who was a healthcare worker with PCR-confirmed SARS-CoV-2 infection or an uninfected control (not recorded which). The sequenced material came from whole blood. The chain's CDR3 is CSASTGYNSPLHF. CDR3 bases: TGCAGTGCCTCAACAGGATATAATTCACCCCTCCACTTT.